This T cell receptor (beta chain) is from a study of PD-L1 blockade in urothelial cancer. Study-wide background: Atezolizumab, begun by patients in about 2014, was given at 1,200 mg intravenously every 3 weeks. Individuals in the cohort had been given 0 to 3 earlier chemotherapy regimens.

Documented time point: pretreatment peripheral blood. Patients' cancers were locally advanced or metastatic urothelial carcinomas. The table came from immunoSEQ multiplex PCR; TCRdb's copy has only in-frame clones and leaves some out. This table has roughly 54,000 clones, around 90% appearing once. The CDR3 spans 15 residues. The sample was PBMCs, taken around atezolizumab (anti-PD-L1) treatment. The V and J genes are TRBV21-1 and TRBJ2-7; the D call in the table, TRBD1, was not verified against the DNA. TRBV21-1 is assigned pseudogene status. The receptor was isolated from a woman in her fifties or sixties with urothelial cancer. The CDR3 is CASSKDRGRTYEQYF. The CDR3 DNA reads TGTGCCAGCAGCAAAGACAGGGGGCGGACCTACGAGCAGTACTTC.